A single sample is the source of the 9 T cell receptor beta chains below, sequenced in a study of OX40 agonist ivuxolimab in advanced cancers. Sequenced by immunoSEQ multiplex PCR; TCRdb stores in-frame clones only, minus some. Of 85,000 to 100,000 clones in the sample, approximately 85% were seen once. Material: CD4+ or CD8+ T cells sorted from blood, obtained in a trial of the OX40 agonist ivuxolimab. Receptors were obtained from an adult with an advanced solid tumor such as melanoma, head and neck, liver or kidney cancer.

The chain recombines TRBV19 with TRBJ1-1, with 7 bases aligning to TRBD1. CDR1 is LNHDA, CDR2 SQIVND, per germline (reference sequence). Germline trimming cut 4 bases from V and 0 bases from J; bases unmatched to any gene: 5. The CDR3 extends over 15 amino acids. The CDR3 region has the DNA TGTGCCAGTAGTAGACAGGGTTTCATGAACACTGAAGCTTTCTTT. Residues: CASSRQGFMNTEAFF.

This chain links TRBV11-1 with TRBJ2-7; D not resolved. V lost 6 bases and J lost 2, with 11 bases in between. Germline-derived CDR1 and CDR2 are SGHAT and FQDESV (reference sequence). The CDR3 length is 13 residues. CDR3 sequence: CASRRSEAYEQYF. The CDR3 coding sequence is TGTGCCAGCAGGAGGAGCGAGGCCTACGAGCAGTACTTC.

This clone turned up a few times. The V gene is TRBV19, the J gene TRBJ1-5; D is possibly TRBD1 (5 bases). Germline V gene lookup returns CDR1 LNHDA and CDR2 SQIVND (reference sequence). V lost 3 bases and J 2 bases, leaving 8 bases between the germline ends. CDR3 length: 14 amino acids. The CDR3 DNA reads as TGTGCCAGTAGTATTCCACAGGGCAATCAGCCCCAGCATTTT. Translating gives CASSIPQGNQPQHF.

V usage is TRBV4-1 and J usage is TRBJ1-1; 9 bases line up with TRBD1. The CDR3 sequence is 14 residues long. CDR1 is MGHRA and CDR2 is YSYEKL in the germline V gene. Trimming at V came to 4 bases and at J to 3 bases, leaving 3 bases not matched to a gene. CDR3 coding DNA: TGCGCCAGCAGCCCGACAGGGGGATACACTGAAGCTTTCTTT. It codes for CASSPTGGYTEAFF.

V and J are TRBV28 and TRBJ2-7, with 15 nucleotides matching TRBD2. Trimming took 5 bases from V and 7 from J; bases not matched to a gene: 12. Germline loops: CDR1 MDHEN, CDR2 SYDVKM. The CDR3 totals 17 residues. The DNA for the CDR3 is TGTGCCAGCAGTACGTGGACTAGCGGGAGGGCGGGGGTAGAGCAGTACTTC. Its protein product is CASSTWTSGRAGVEQYF.

A remark on this clone: The sample holds other DNA sequences that translate to the same CDR3. The rearrangement joins TRBV5-6 to TRBJ2-7; 16 nucleotides line up with TRBD2. J gave up 7 bases and V 3 bases, and 7 bases lay outside the gene matches. Germline values: CDR1 SGHDT, CDR2 YYEEEE. This CDR3 spans 16 amino acids. Here the CDR3 DNA reads TGTGCCAGCAGCTCCGGGACTAGCGGGAGGGCATATGAGCAGTACTTC. Protein sequence: CASSSGTSGRAYEQYF. Drawing the rest from reference TRBV5-6 and TRBJ2-7, the complete variable domain is DAGVTQSPTHLIKTRGQQVTLRCSPKSGHDTVSWYQQALGQGPQFIFQYYEEEERQRGNFPDRFSGHQFPNYSSELNVNALLLGDSALYLCASSSGTSGRAYEQYFGPGTRLTVT.

This clone was counted once. The rearrangement joins TRBV7-2 to TRBJ2-1, with 7 bases aligning to TRBD2. The junction had 3 bases not matched to a gene; V was cut back by 6 bases and J by 7 bases. Germline-derived CDR1 and CDR2 are SGHTA and FQGNSA. This CDR3 spans 12 amino acids. This chain's CDR3 is CASRRRENEQFF. The CDR3 region has the DNA TGTGCCAGCAGGCGGCGGGAGAATGAGCAGTTCTTC.

The V gene is TRBV10-3, the J gene TRBJ1-1; D unclear. Looked up from germline, CDR1 is ENHRY and CDR2 is SYGVKD. The CDR3 runs 12 residues. V was pared by 4 bases and J by 1 base, with 4 bases between. CDR3 amino acids: CAISVGNTEAFF. DNA for the CDR3: TGTGCCATCAGTGTGGGGAACACTGAAGCTTTCTTT.

The rearrangement joins TRBV5-4 to TRBJ1-2, with 9 bases identical to TRBD1. The CDR3 sequence is 17 residues long. After removal of 4 bases from V and 1 base from J, the junction contained 11 bases not matched to a gene. CDR1 SGHNT and CDR2 YYREEE come from the germline V gene (reference sequence). DNA of the CDR3: TGTGCCAGCAGCCAAATCCCCGGGACAGGGAATAACTATGGCTACACCTTC. Its protein is CASSQIPGTGNNYGYTF.